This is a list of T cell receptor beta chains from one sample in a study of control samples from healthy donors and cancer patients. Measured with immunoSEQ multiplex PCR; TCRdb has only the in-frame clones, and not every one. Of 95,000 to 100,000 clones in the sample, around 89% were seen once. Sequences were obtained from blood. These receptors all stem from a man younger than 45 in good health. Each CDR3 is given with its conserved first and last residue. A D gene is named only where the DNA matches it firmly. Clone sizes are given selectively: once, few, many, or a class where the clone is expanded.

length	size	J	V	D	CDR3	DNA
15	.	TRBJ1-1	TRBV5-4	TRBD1	CATGQGRRVDTEAFF	TGTGCCACTGGACAGGGGAGGAGGGTGGACACTGAAGCTTTCTTT
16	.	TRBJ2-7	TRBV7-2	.	CASSLALNSGSVEQYF	TGTGCCAGCAGCTTAGCTTTAAACAGTGGATCCGTGGAGCAGTACTTC
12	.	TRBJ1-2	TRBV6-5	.	CASSYGGNGYTF	TGTGCCAGCAGTTACGGGGGGAATGGCTACACCTTC
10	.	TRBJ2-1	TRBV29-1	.	CSVTEAEGFF	TGCAGCGTTACGGAGGCCGAGGGGTTCTTC
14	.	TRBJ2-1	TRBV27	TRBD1	CASRTGTGMAEQFF	TGTGCCAGCAGGACCGGGACAGGGATGGCTGAGCAGTTCTTC
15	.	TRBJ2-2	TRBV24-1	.	CATRGLGQNTGELFF	TGTGCCACCAGGGGGCTGGGTCAGAACACCGGGGAGCTGTTTTTT
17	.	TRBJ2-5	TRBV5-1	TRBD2	CASSYGLAGGVSETQYF	TGCGCCAGCAGCTATGGACTAGCGGGAGGGGTTTCGGAGACCCAGTACTTC
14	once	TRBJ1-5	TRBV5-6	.	CASSSGTWDQPQHF	TGTGCCAGCAGCTCCGGGACATGGGATCAGCCCCAGCATTTT
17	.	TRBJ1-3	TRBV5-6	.	CASSLKGNQRSGNTIYF	TGTGCCAGCAGCTTAAAAGGAAATCAACGCTCTGGAAACACCATATATTTT
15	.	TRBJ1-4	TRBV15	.	CATSTLGATNEKLFF	TGTGCCACCAGCACCCTGGGAGCAACTAATGAAAAACTGTTTTTT
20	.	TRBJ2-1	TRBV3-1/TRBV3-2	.	CASSRAGWARILSSYNEQFF	TGTGCCAGCAGCCGAGCAGGTTGGGCTAGAATCCTAAGCTCCTACAATGAGCAGTTCTTC
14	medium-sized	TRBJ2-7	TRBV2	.	CASSVASGLYEQYF	TGTGCCAGCAGTGTAGCAAGCGGGCTCTACGAGCAGTACTTC
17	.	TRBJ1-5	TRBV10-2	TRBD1	CASSPSPGTGGNQPQHF	TGCGCCAGCAGCCCAAGTCCCGGGACAGGGGGCAATCAGCCCCAGCATTTT
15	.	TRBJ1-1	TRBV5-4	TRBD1	CASSFGGQGDTEAFF	TGTGCCAGCAGCTTTGGGGGACAGGGGGACACTGAAGCTTTCTTT
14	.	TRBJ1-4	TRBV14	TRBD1	CASSRTGWEEKLFF	TGTGCCAGCAGCCGGACAGGGTGGGAAGAAAAACTGTTTTTT
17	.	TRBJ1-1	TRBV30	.	CAWDEDRKRVVNTEAFF	TGTGCCTGGGACGAGGACAGAAAAAGGGTAGTGAACACTGAAGCTTTCTTT
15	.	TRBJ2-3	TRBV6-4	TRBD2	CASSDSLAGADTQYF	TGTGCCAGCAGTGACTCACTAGCGGGAGCAGATACGCAGTATTTT
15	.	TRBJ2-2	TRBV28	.	CASRPARASGGELFF	TGTGCCAGCAGGCCGGCGAGGGCCAGTGGTGGGGAGCTGTTTTTT
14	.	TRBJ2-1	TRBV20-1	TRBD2	CSASPSGGIDEQFF	TGCAGTGCTAGTCCTAGCGGGGGGATCGATGAGCAGTTCTTC
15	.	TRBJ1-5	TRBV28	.	CASTLGGNAHQPQHF	TGTGCCAGCACCCTTGGCGGGAACGCGCATCAGCCCCAGCATTTT
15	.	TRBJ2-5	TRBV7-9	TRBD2	CASSPGRGDSETQYF	TGTGCCAGCAGCCCAGGGCGGGGGGACTCCGAGACCCAGTACTTC
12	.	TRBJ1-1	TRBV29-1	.	CSVELQSAEAFF	TGCAGCGTTGAGTTACAGTCGGCTGAAGCTTTCTTT
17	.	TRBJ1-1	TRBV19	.	CASSFPRGPGPNTEAFF	TGTGCCAGTAGTTTCCCCAGAGGACCAGGGCCGAACACTGAAGCTTTCTTT
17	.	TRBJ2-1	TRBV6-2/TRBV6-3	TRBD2	CASSFHRASGGNNEQFF	TGTGCCAGCAGCTTCCACAGGGCTAGCGGGGGAAACAATGAGCAGTTCTTC
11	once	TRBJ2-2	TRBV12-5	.	CASGLGGELFF	TGTGCTAGTGGTTTGGGCGGGGAGCTGTTTTTT
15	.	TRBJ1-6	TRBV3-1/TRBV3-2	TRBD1	CATSHRGSYNSPLHF	TGTGCCACCTCTCACAGGGGTTCCTATAATTCACCCCTCCACTTT
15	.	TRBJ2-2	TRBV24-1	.	CATAEETSDTGELFF	TGTGCCACCGCTGAGGAAACCTCAGACACCGGGGAGCTGTTTTTT
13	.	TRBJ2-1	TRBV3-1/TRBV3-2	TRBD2	CAGSQSRAGESLF	TGTGCCGGCAGCCAATCTCGAGCGGGAGAGTCCCTCTTC
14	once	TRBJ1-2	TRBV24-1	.	CATSDRGEIYGYTF	TGTGCCACCAGTGACAGGGGTGAGATCTATGGCTACACCTTC
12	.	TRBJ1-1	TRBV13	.	CASSLSNTEAFF	TGTGCCAGCAGCTTATCGAACACTGAAGCTTTCTTT
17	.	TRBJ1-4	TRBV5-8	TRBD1	CASSLGHTGQGDEKLFF	TGTGCCAGCAGCTTGGGCCATACGGGACAGGGAGATGAAAAACTGTTTTTT
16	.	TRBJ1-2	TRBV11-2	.	CASSFVGENPNYGYTF	TGTGCCAGCAGCTTCGTGGGAGAGAATCCTAACTATGGCTACACCTTC
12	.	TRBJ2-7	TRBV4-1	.	CASSQGNSEQYF	TGCGCCAGCAGCCAAGGGAACAGCGAGCAGTACTTC
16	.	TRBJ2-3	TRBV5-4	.	CASTSPGGESRDTQYF	TGTGCCAGCACCTCTCCGGGCGGGGAATCGAGGGATACGCAGTATTTT
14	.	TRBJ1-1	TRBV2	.	CASTVGGFRTEAFF	TGTGCCAGCACAGTAGGGGGTTTCCGCACTGAAGCTTTCTTT
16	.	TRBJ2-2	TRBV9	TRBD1	CASSPLTGGDTGELFF	TGTGCCAGCAGCCCCCTCACAGGGGGTGACACCGGGGAGCTGTTTTTT
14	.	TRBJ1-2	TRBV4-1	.	CASSQPYRDGGYTF	TGCGCCAGCAGCCAGCCCTACAGGGACGGGGGCTACACCTTC
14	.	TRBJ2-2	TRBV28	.	CASSLTGNTGELFF	TGTGCCAGCAGTTTGACAGGGAACACCGGGGAGCTGTTTTTT
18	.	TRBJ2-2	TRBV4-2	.	CASSQDRGRLADTGELFF	TGTGCCAGCAGCCAAGATAGGGGTCGGCTAGCTGACACCGGGGAGCTGTTTTTT
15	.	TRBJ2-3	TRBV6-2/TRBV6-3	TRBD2	CASSGTSGRASGQYF	TGTGCCAGCAGTGGGACTAGCGGGAGGGCCTCAGGTCAGTATTTT
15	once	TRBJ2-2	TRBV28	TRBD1	CASSFRARGRGELFF	TGTGCCAGCAGTTTCAGGGCCAGGGGGCGAGGGGAGCTGTTTTTT
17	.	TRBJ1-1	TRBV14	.	CASSPLGRGQSNTEAFF	TGTGCCAGCAGCCCTCTTGGTCGTGGACAGTCGAACACTGAAGCTTTCTTT